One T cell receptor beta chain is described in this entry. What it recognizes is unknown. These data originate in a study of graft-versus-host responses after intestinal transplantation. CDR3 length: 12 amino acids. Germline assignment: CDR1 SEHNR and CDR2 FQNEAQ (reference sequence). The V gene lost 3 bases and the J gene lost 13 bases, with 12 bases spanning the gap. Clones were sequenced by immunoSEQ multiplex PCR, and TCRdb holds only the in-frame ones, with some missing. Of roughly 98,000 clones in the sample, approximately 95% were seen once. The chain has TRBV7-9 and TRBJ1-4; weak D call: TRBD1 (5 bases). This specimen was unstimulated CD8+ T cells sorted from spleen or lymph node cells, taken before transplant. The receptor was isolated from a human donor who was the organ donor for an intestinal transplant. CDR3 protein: CASSFAGGGLFF. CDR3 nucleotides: TGTGCCAGCAGCTTCGCCGGGGGGGGACTGTTTTTT.